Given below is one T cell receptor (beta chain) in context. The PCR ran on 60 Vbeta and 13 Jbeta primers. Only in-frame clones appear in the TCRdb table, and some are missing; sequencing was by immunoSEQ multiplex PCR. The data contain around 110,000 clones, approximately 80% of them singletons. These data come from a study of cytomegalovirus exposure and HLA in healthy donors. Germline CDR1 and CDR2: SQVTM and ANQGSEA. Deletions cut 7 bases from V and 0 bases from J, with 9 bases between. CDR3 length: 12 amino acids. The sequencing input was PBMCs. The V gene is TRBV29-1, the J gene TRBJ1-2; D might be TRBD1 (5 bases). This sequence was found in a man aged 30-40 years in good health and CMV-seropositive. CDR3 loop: CSALDTNYGYTF. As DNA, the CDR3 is TGCAGCGCCTTGGACACTAACTATGGCTACACCTTC.